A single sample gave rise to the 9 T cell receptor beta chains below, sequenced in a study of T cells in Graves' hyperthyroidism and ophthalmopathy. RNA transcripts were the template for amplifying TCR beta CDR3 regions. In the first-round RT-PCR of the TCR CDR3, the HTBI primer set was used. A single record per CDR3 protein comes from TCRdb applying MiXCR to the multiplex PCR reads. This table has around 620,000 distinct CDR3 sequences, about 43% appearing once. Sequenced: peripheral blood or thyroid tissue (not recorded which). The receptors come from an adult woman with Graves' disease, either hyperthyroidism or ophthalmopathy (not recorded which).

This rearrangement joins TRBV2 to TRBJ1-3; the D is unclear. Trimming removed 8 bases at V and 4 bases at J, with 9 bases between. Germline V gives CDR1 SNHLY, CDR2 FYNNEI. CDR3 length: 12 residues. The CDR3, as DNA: TGTGCCAGCCTCAGTCGGGGAAACACCATATATTTT. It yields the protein CASLSRGNTIYF.

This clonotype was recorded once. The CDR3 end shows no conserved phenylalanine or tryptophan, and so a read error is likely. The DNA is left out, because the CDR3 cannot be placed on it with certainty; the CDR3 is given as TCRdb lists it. The CDR3 loop reads CASSVRSET. V usage is TRBV9 and J usage is TRBJ2-6. Germline CDR1 SGDLS, CDR2 YYNGEE. The CDR3 extends over 9 residues, inclusive of both ends.

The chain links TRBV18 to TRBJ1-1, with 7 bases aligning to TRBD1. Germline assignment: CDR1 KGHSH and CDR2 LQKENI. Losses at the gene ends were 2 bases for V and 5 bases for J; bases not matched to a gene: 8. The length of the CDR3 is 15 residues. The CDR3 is CASSPYTGAGTEAFF. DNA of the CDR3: TGTGCCAGCTCACCATACACAGGGGCAGGGACTGAAGCTTTCTTT.

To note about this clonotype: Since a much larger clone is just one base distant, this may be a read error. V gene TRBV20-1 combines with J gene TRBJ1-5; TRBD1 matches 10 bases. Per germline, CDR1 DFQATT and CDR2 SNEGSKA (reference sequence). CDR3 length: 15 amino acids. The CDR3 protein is CGAPHRQGADQPQHF. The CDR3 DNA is TGCGGTGCTCCCCATAGACAGGGGGCTGATCAGCCCCAGCATTTT.

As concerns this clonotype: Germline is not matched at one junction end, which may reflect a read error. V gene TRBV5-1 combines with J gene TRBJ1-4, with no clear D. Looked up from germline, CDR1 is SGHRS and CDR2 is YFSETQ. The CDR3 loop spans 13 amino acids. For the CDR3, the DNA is TGCGCCAGCAGCTTGGCCGGTTTTGAAAACTTGGTTTTT. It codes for CASSLAGFENLVF.

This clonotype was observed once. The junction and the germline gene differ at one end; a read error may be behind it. The DNA for the CDR3 is TGTGCCACCAGTGACCCCTTTAAGGGTGGCAATGAGCAGTTCTTT. Translated, it gives CATSDPFKGGNEQFF. The rearrangement links TRBV24-1 to TRBJ2-1; no clear D. The germline CDR1 and CDR2 sequences are KGHDR and SFDVKD. The CDR3 has 15 residues.

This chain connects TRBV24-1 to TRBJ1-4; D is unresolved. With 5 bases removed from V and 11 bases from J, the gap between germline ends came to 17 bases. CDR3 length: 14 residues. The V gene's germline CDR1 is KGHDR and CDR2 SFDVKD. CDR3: CATSASSGQAKLFF. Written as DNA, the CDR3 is TGTGCCACCAGTGCTAGCAGCGGCCAAGCGAAACTGTTTTTT.

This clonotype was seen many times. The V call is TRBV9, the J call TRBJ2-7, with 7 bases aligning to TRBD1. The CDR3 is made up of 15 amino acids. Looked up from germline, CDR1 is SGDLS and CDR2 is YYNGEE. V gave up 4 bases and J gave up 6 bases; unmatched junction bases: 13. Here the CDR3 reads CASSPDRDSIREQYF. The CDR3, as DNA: TGTGCCAGCAGCCCGGACCGGGACAGCATTCGCGAGCAGTACTTC.

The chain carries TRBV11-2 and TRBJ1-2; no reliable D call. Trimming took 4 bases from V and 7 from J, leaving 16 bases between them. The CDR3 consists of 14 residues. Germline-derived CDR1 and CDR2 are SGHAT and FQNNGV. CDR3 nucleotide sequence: TGTGCCAGCAGCTCTGGCGGGGAGGAGGCTGGCTACACCTTC. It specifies CASSSGGEEAGYTF.